Following are 20 T cell receptor beta chains from one sample sequenced in a study of cytomegalovirus exposure and HLA in healthy donors. PCR employed 60 Vbeta and 13 Jbeta primers. The table came from immunoSEQ multiplex PCR; TCRdb's copy has only in-frame clones and leaves some out. The table shows about 160,000 clones, with 70% to 80% occurring only once. Sequenced input: PBMCs. The receptor source for this set is a woman aged 50 to 65 in good health and CMV-seronegative.

This chain uses TRBV15 with TRBJ1-1; maybe TRBD1 (5 bases). The germline V and J ends were trimmed by 6 bases and 3 bases, with 17 bases remaining between them. Germline V lookup: CDR1 LNHNV, CDR2 YYDKDF (reference sequence). The CDR3 consists of 15 residues. CDR3 bases: TGTGCCACCAGGCAGAGTCGCAGGGATTACACTGAAGCTTTCTTT. Protein: CATRQSRRDYTEAFF.

The chain has TRBV6-1 and TRBJ1-1; weak D call: TRBD1 (6 bases). The CDR3 spans 13 residues. Germline CDR1 is MNHNS and CDR2 is SASEGT. V lost 4 bases, J lost 7 bases, and 13 bases lay in between. DNA for the CDR3: TGTGCCAGCAGTGGGAGGACAGCCTTTGAAGCTTTCTTT. It codes for CASSGRTAFEAFF.

This clone has only a few counts. The rearrangement joins TRBV2 to TRBJ2-5; no firm D call. V was pared by 6 bases and J by 5 bases, with 13 bases between. Germline CDR1 is SNHLY and CDR2 is FYNNEI. This CDR3 is built from 13 residues. Written as DNA, the CDR3 is TGTGCCAGCAGGACTTTACCCTGGGAGACCCAGTACTTC. This sequence encodes CASRTLPWETQYF.

This clone was observed a single time. The chain carries TRBV4-1 and TRBJ2-2; 15 nucleotides match TRBD2. Losses at the gene ends were 1 base for V and 9 bases for J; bases not matched to a gene: 9. Germline-derived CDR1 and CDR2 are MGHRA and YSYEKL. This CDR3 spans 18 amino acids. The CDR3 spells CASSQAGLAGGIGRELFF. The CDR3 bases are TGCGCCAGCAGCCAAGCGGGACTAGCGGGAGGCATTGGCCGGGAGCTGTTTTTT.

This CDR3 is CASSLGDSGREKLFF. CDR3 sequence (DNA): TGCGCCAGCAGCTTGGGGGACAGTGGGCGTGAAAAACTGTTTTTT. The chain carries TRBV5-1 and TRBJ1-4, with 7 bases aligning to TRBD1. Per the germline V gene, CDR1 is SGHRS and CDR2 is YFSETQ. The CDR3 contains 15 residues. The V gene end was trimmed by 0 bases and the J gene end by 7 bases; junction bases not matched to a gene: 6.

The V call is TRBV7-9, the J call TRBJ2-7; 7 bases are shared with TRBD1. The J segment lost 3 bases and the V segment lost 0 bases, leaving 2 bases of the junction unmatched. Germline CDR1 reads SEHNR; CDR2 reads FQNEAQ (reference sequence). This CDR3 region has 14 residues. CDR3 bases: TGTGCCAGCAGCTTAGCAAGACAGGGCTACGAGCAGTACTTC. This codes for CASSLARQGYEQYF.

This clone was seen once. The chain combines TRBV7-2 with TRBJ2-7, with TRBD1 matching over 7 bases. With V trimmed by 5 bases and J by 4 bases, 11 bases remained unmatched. The CDR3 is 15 residues long. CDR1 SGHTA and CDR2 FQGNSA come from the germline V gene. CDR3 sequence: CASSPPTGFLYEQYF. CDR3 DNA sequence: TGTGCCAGCAGCCCCCCGACAGGGTTCCTTTACGAGCAGTACTTC.

This sequence joins TRBV5-1 and TRBJ1-4, with D unclear. Germline lookup yields CDR1 SGHRS and CDR2 YFSETQ. V was pared by 0 bases and J by 0 bases, with 9 bases between. CDR3 length: 16 residues. The CDR3 loop is CASSLALGATNEKLFF. DNA for the CDR3: TGCGCCAGCAGCTTGGCTCTGGGCGCAACTAATGAAAAACTGTTTTTT.

V gene TRBV5-1 combines with J gene TRBJ2-5; TRBD1 matches 8 bases. There are 16 residues in the CDR3. CDR1 is SGHRS and CDR2 is YFSETQ in the germline V gene. After removal of 0 bases from V and 4 bases from J, the junction contained 8 bases not matched to a gene. CDR3 coding DNA: TGCGCCAGCAGCTTGGAGGCCAGGGGGCGAGGAGAGACCCAGTACTTC. Translating it yields CASSLEARGRGETQYF.

This clone was detected only once. The chain has TRBV7-9 and TRBJ2-7; 7 nucleotides agree with TRBD2. This CDR3 contains 18 residues. V lost 0 bases, J lost 4 bases, and 15 bases stayed unmatched. Germline values: CDR1 SEHNR, CDR2 FQNEAQ (reference sequence). The CDR3 nucleotides are TGTGCCAGCAGCTTAGCCCTCGCGGGGGAGTCGGGATCATACGAGCAGTACTTC. Translated: CASSLALAGESGSYEQYF.

This clone was counted a few times. V is TRBV29-1 and J is TRBJ1-1, with D perhaps TRBD1 (6 bases). V was trimmed by 6 bases and J by 1 base, leaving 12 bases between them. The CDR3 is made up of 13 amino acids. Germline values: CDR1 SQVTM, CDR2 ANQGSEA. CDR3 DNA sequence: TGCAGCGTCGGGAGGGGGGAGAACACTGAAGCTTTCTTT. This gives the protein CSVGRGENTEAFF.

This rearrangement joins TRBV28 to TRBJ1-6; TRBD1 is a possible D gene (5 bases). The germline gives CDR1 MDHEN, CDR2 SYDVKM. Trimming removed 2 bases at V and 8 bases at J, with 10 bases between. The CDR3 runs to 14 residues. For the CDR3, the DNA is TGTGCCAGCAGTTTAGGGCAGGGATATTCACCCCTCCACTTT. Encoded protein: CASSLGQGYSPLHF.

The V gene is TRBV6-6, the J gene TRBJ1-1; D may be TRBD1 (5 bases). CDR1 MNHNY and CDR2 SVGAGI come from the germline V gene (reference sequence). CDR3 length: 13 amino acids. Trimming stripped 2 bases from V and 4 bases from J, with 8 bases between. The CDR3 DNA reads TGTGCCAGCAGTTACGGGGGGAGCACTGAAGCTTTCTTT. It translates to CASSYGGSTEAFF.

The chain recombines TRBV25-1 with TRBJ2-3; no clear D. Germline V gene data show CDR1 as MGHDK and CDR2 as SYGVNS. The CDR3 extends over 14 amino acids. Trimming left V 4 bases short and J 2 bases short, with 10 bases between. The CDR3 sequence: CASSVDSSTDTQYF. The CDR3 DNA reads as TGTGCCAGCAGTGTAGACTCCTCCACAGATACGCAGTATTTT.

The chain is built from TRBV10-1 and TRBJ2-1; the match to TRBD2 covers 7 bases. Germline loops: CDR1 WNHNN, CDR2 SYGVQD (reference sequence). Germline trimming cut 7 bases from V and 14 bases from J; bases unmatched to any gene: 14. The CDR3 is made up of 13 amino acids. The CDR3: CASTADQGLDKFF. The CDR3 nucleotides are TGCGCCAGCACTGCTGACCAAGGACTAGACAAGTTCTTC.

The chain carries TRBV18 and TRBJ1-2; 9 nucleotides line up with TRBD1. J gave up 6 bases and V 3 bases, and 2 bases lay outside the gene matches. The germline V gene has CDR1 KGHSH and CDR2 LQKENI. CDR3 size: 13 residues. The CDR3 protein is CASSPGTGNGYTF. As DNA, the CDR3 is TGTGCCAGCTCACCCGGGACAGGGAATGGCTACACCTTC.

V gene TRBV7-2 combines with J gene TRBJ2-2; maybe TRBD2 (5 bases). Deletions cut 2 bases from V and 5 bases from J, with 12 bases between. In germline, CDR1 is SGHTA, CDR2 FQGNSA. This CDR3 is built from 15 residues. This CDR3 reads CASSLSPRGTGELFF. The CDR3 nucleotides read TGTGCCAGCAGCTTATCCCCCAGAGGGACCGGGGAGCTGTTTTTT. Variable domain in full (rest from reference TRBV7-2 and TRBJ2-2): GAGVSQSPSNKVTEKGKDVELRCDPISGHTALYWYRQSLGQGLEFLIYFQGNSAPDKSGLPSDRFSAERTGGSVSTLTIQRTQQEDSAVYLCASSLSPRGTGELFFGEGSRLTVL.

The genes are TRBV28 and TRBJ1-4; D gene ambiguous. CDR3 length: 14 amino acids. Germline V lookup: CDR1 MDHEN, CDR2 SYDVKM. V lost 2 bases, J lost 8 bases, and 12 bases lay in between. The CDR3 DNA follows: TGTGCCAGCAGTTTAGGTGGTTCAACAGAAAAACTGTTTTTT. Translated: CASSLGGSTEKLFF.

The chain joins TRBV5-4 to TRBJ1-6; perhaps TRBD1 as D (6 bases). Trimming pared 4 bases from V and 9 bases from J, leaving 14 bases between. CDR1 is SGHNT, CDR2 YYREEE, per germline (reference sequence). CDR3 length equals 14 residues. The CDR3 bases are TGTGCCAGCAGCCCGTCCGGACAGTTTTCACCCCTCCACTTT. Its protein product is CASSPSGQFSPLHF.

The J gene is TRBJ2-5, the V gene TRBV28; a possible D gene is TRBD2 (6 bases). CDR3 size: 19 residues. The germline V gene encodes CDR1 MDHEN and CDR2 SYDVKM. V lost 3 bases and J 5 bases, leaving 28 bases between the germline ends. The DNA for the CDR3 is TGTGCCAGCAGTTTCTTTGTTGTTAAGGGACTCATTTCTGGGGAGACCCAGTACTTC. It specifies CASSFFVVKGLISGETQYF.